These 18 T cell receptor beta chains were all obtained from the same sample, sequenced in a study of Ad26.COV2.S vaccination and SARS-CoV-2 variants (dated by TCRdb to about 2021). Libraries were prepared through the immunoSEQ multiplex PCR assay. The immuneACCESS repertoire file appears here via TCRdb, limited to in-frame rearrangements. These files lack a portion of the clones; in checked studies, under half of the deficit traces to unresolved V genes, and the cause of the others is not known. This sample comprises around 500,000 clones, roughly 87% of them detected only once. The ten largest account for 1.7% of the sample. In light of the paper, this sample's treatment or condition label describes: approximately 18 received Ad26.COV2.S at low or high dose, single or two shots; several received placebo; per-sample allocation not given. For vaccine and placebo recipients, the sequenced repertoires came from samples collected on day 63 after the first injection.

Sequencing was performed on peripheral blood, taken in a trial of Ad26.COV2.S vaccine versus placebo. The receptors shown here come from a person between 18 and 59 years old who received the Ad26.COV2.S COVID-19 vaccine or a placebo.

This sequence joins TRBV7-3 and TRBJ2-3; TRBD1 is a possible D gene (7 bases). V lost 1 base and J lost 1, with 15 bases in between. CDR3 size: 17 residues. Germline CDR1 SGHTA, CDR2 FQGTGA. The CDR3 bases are TGTGCCAGCAGCTTAATAGACCGCAGGGGGGGCACAGATACGCAGTATTTT. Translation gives CASSLIDRRGGTDTQYF.

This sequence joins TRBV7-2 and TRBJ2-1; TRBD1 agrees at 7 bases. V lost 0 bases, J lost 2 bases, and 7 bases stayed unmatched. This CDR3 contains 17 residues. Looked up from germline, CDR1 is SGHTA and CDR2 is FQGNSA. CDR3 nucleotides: TGTGCCAGCAGCTTAGCATTTCAGGGGGTGACCTACAATGAGCAGTTCTTC. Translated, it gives CASSLAFQGVTYNEQFF.

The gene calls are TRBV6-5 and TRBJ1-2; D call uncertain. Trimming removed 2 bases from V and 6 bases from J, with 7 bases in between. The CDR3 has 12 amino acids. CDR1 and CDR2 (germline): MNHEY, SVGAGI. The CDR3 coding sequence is TGTGCCAGCAGTTACGGTGGCCATGGCTACACCTTC. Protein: CASSYGGHGYTF.

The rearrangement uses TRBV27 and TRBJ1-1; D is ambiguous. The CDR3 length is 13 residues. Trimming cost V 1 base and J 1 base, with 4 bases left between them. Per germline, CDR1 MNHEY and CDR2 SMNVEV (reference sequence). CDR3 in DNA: TGTGCCAGCAGTTTATTTGAGAACACTGAAGCTTTCTTT. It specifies CASSLFENTEAFF.

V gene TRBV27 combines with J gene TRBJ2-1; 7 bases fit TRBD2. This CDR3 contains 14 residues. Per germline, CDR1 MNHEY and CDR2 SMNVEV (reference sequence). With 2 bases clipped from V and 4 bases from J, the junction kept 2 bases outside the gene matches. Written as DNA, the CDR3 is TGTGCCAGCAGTTTAGCGGGAGAGTACAATGAGCAGTTCTTC. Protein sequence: CASSLAGEYNEQFF.

CDR3 residues: CASSELFGRGTDTQYF. CDR3 DNA sequence: TGTGCCAGCAGTGAATTATTTGGCAGGGGCACAGATACGCAGTATTTT. The chain uses TRBV6-1 and TRBJ2-3; the D gene is possibly TRBD1 (5 bases). Deletions cut 2 bases from V and 1 base from J, with 13 bases between. The CDR3 length is 16 residues. Germline loops: CDR1 MNHNS, CDR2 SASEGT.

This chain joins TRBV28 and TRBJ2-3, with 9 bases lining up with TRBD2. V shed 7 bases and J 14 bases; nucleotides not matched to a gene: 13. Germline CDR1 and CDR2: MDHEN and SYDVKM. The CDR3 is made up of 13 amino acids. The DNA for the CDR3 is TGTGCCAGCACTAGCGGGACTCCCCAAGGGTTGTATTTT. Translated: CASTSGTPQGLYF.

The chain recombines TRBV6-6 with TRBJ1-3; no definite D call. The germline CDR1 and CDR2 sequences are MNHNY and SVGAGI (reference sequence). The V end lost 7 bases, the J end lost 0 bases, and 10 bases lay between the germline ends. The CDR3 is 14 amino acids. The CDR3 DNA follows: TGTGCCAGCACCCCGGGGAGCTCTGGAAACACCATATATTTT. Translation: CASTPGSSGNTIYF.

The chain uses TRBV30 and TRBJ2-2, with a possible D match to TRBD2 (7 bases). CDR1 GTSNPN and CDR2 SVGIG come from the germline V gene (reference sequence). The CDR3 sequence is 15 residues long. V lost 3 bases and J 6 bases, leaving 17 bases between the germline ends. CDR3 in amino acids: CAWRPGGGRSGELFF. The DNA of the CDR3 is TGTGCCTGGAGACCTGGGGGGGGCAGGTCCGGGGAGCTGTTTTTT.

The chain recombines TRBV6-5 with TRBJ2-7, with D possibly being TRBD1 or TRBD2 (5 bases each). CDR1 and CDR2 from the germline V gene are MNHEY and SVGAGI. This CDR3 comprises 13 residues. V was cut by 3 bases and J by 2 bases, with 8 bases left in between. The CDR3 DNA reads TGTGCCAGCAGTTATAGGGACCCCTACGAGCAGTACTTC. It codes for CASSYRDPYEQYF.

The DNA for the CDR3 is TGTGCCAGCAAAACACACTTGAACACTGAAGCTTTCTTT. It specifies CASKTHLNTEAFF. The gene calls are TRBV27 and TRBJ1-1; D unclear. The CDR3 runs to 13 residues. Per germline, CDR1 MNHEY and CDR2 SMNVEV (reference sequence). V lost 7 bases and J lost 0, with 9 bases in between.

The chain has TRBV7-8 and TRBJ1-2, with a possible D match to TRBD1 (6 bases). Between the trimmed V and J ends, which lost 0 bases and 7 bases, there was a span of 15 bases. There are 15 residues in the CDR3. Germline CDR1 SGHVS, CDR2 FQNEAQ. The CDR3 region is CASSLAGVGARGYTF. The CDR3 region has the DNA TGTGCCAGCAGCTTAGCTGGGGTGGGGGCTCGTGGCTACACCTTC. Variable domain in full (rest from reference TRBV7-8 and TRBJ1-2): GAGVSQSPRYKVAKRGQDVALRCDPISGHVSLFWYQQALGQGPEFLTYFQNEAQLDKSGLPSDRFFAERPEGSVSTLKIQRTQQEDSAVYLCASSLAGVGARGYTFGSGTRLTVV.

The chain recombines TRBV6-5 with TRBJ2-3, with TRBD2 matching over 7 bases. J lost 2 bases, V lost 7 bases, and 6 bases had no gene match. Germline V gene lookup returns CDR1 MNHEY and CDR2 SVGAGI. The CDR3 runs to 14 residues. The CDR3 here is CASTRAGTTDTQYF. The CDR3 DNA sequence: TGTGCCAGCACCCGAGCGGGAACCACAGATACGCAGTATTTT.

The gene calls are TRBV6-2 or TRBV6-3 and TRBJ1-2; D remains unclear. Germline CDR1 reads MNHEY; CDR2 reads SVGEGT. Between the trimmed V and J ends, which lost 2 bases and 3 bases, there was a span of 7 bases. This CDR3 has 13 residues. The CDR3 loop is CASSYPGYYGYTF. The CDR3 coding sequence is TGTGCCAGCAGTTACCCGGGGTACTATGGCTACACCTTC.

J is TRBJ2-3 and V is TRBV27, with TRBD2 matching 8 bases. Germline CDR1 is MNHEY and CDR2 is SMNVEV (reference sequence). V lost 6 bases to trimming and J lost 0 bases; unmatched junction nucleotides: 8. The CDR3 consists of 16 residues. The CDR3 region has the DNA TGTGCCAGCAGCCATCCCGCTAGCGGGAGCACAGATACGCAGTATTTT. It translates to CASSHPASGSTDTQYF.

The CDR3 DNA reads as TGTGCCAGCAGCCCCTTCAGGGGAAGAAGAGATGAAAAACTGTTTTTT. Translated: CASSPFRGRRDEKLFF. This chain links TRBV7-2 with TRBJ1-4; tentatively, D is TRBD1 (6 bases). V shed 5 bases and J shed 6 bases, with 19 bases lying between them. There are 16 residues in the CDR3. Germline V gives CDR1 SGHTA, CDR2 FQGNSA.

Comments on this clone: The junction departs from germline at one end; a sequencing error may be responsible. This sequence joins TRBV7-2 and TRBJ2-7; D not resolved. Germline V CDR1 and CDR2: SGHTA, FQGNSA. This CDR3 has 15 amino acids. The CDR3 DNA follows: TGTGCCAGCAGCTTAGTTGGTGGAGTTTCCTCCGAGCAGTACTTC. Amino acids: CASSLVGGVSSEQYF.

DNA of the CDR3: TGTGCCAGCACCCCTCGGGGTAGCGCTGAAGCTTTCTTT. Its protein is CASTPRGSAEAFF. The chain links TRBV12-3 or TRBV12-4 to TRBJ1-1, with D uncertain. The V end lost 7 bases, the J end lost 6 bases, and 15 bases lay between the germline ends. The CDR3 length is 13 residues.